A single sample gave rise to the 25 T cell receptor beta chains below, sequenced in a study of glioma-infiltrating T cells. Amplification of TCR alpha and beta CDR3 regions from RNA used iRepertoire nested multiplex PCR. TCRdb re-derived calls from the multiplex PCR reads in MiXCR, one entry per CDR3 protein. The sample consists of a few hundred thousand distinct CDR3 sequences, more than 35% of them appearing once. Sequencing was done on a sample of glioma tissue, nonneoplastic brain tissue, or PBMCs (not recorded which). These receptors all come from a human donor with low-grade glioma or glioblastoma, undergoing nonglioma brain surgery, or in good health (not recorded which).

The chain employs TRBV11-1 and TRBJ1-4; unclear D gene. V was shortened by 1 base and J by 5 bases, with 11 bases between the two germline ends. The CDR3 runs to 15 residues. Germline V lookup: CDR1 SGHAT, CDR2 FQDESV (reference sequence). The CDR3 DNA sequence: TGTGCCAGCAGCTTAGGCGGAGGAAAGAATGAAAAACTGTTTTTT. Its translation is CASSLGGGKNEKLFF. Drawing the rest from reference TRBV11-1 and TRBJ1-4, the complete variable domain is EAEVAQSPRYKITEKSQAVAFWCDPISGHATLYWYRQILGQGPELLVQFQDESVVDDSQLPKDRFSAERLKGVDSTLKIQPAELGDSAMYLCASSLGGGKNEKLFFGSGTQLSVL.

CDR3 amino acids: CASSQGDRSYEQYF. In DNA, the CDR3 is TGTGCCAGCAGCCAAGGAGACAGATCCTACGAGCAGTACTTC. This chain connects TRBV7-2 to TRBJ2-7; D perhaps matches TRBD1 (5 bases). Germline V lookup: CDR1 SGHTA, CDR2 FQGNSA. V lost 5 bases and J lost 1, with 12 bases in between. The CDR3 runs to 14 residues.

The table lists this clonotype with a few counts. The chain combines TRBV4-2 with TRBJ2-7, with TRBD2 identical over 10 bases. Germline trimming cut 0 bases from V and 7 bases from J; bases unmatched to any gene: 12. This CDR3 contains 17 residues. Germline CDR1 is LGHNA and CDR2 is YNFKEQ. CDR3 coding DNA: TGTGCCAGCAGCCAAGAAAGGCGGCTAGCGGGAGTAGAAGAGCAGTACTTC. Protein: CASSQERRLAGVEEQYF.

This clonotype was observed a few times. CDR3 sequence (DNA): TGTGCCAGCAGCAGGGCAGCGAACACTGAAGCTTTCTTT. Its protein product is CASSRAANTEAFF. V gene TRBV7-2 combines with J gene TRBJ1-1; D is unclear. V lost 5 bases to trimming and J lost 1 base, with 8 bases between them. The germline V gene has CDR1 SGHTA and CDR2 FQGNSA. There are 13 residues in the CDR3.

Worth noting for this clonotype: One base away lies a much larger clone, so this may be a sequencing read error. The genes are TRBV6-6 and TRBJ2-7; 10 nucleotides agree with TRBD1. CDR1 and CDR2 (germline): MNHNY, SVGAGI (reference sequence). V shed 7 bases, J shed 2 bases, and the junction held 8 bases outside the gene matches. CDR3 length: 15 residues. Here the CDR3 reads CASKLGTGVPYEQYF. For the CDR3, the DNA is TGTGCCAGCAAACTCGGGACAGGGGTCCCCTACGAGCAGTACTTC.

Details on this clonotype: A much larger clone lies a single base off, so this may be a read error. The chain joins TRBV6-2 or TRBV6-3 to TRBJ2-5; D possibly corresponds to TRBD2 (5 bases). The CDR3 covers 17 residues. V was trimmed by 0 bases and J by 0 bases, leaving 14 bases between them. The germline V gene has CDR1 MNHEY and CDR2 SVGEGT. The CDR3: CASSYSSSSVYQETQYF. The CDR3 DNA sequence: TGTGCCAGCAGTTACTCGTCAAGTAGCGTCTACCAAGAGACCCAGTACTTC.

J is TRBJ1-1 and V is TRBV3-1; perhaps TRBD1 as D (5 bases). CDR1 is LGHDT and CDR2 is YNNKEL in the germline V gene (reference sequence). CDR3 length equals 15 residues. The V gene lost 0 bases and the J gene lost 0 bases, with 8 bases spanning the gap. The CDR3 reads CASSQEGLMNTEAFF. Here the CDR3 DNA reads TGTGCCAGCAGCCAAGAGGGACTAATGAACACTGAAGCTTTCTTT.

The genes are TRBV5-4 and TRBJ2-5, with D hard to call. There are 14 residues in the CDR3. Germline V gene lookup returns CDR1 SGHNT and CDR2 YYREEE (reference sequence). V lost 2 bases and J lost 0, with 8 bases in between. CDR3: CASSFGSYQETQYF. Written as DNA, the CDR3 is TGTGCCAGCAGCTTCGGATCGTACCAAGAGACCCAGTACTTC.

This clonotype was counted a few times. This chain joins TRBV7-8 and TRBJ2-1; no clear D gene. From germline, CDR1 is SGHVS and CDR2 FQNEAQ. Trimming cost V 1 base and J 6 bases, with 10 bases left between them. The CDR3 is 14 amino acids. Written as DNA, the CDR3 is TGTGCCAGCAGCTTAGAGCCCGGTTCCAATGAGCAGTTCTTC. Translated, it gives CASSLEPGSNEQFF.

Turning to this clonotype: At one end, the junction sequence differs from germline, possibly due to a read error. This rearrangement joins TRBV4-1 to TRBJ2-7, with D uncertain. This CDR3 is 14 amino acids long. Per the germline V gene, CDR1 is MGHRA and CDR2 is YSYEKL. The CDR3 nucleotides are TGCGCCAGCAGCCAGGAAGGAGATTACAGTTTTCAAGTCTTC. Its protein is CASSQEGDYSFQVF.

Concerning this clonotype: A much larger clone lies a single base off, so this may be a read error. The CDR3 sequence is CASSNQGQGLFDQFF. In DNA form, the CDR3 reads TGTGCCAGCAGTAATCAGGGACAGGGACTATTCGATCAGTTCTTC. The J gene is TRBJ2-1, the V gene TRBV6-5; 9 nucleotides match TRBD1. The junction had 15 bases not matched to a gene; V was cut back by 5 bases and J by 13 bases. This CDR3 is 15 amino acids long. Per the germline V gene, CDR1 is MNHEY and CDR2 is SVGAGI.

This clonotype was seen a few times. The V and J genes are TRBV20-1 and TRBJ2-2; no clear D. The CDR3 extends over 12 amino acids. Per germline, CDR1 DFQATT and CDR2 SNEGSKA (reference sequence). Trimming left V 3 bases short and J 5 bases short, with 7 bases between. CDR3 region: CSARRVTGELFF. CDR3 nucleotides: TGCAGTGCTAGGAGAGTAACCGGGGAGCTGTTTTTT.

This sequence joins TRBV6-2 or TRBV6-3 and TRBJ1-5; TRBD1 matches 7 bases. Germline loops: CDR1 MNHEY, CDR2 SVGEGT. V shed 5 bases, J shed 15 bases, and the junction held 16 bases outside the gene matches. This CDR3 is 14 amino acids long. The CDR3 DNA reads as TGTGCCAGCAGTAACGGGAGAGGGGGCGCGATCTGGCATTTT. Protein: CASSNGRGGAIWHF.

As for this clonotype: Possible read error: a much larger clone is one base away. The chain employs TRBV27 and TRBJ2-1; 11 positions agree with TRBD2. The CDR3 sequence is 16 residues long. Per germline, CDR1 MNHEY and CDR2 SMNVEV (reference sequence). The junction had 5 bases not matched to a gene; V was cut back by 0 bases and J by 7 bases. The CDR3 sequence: CASSLSTSGVLNEQFF. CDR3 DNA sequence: TGTGCCAGCAGTTTATCGACTAGCGGGGTCTTAAATGAGCAGTTCTTC.

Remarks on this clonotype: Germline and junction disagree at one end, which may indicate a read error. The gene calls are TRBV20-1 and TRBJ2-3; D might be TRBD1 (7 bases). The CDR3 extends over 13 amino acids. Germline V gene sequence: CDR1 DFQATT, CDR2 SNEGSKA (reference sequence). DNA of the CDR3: TGCGGAGGGGGCCCTCACTCCACAGATAAGCAGTATTTT. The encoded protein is CGGGPHSTDKQYF.

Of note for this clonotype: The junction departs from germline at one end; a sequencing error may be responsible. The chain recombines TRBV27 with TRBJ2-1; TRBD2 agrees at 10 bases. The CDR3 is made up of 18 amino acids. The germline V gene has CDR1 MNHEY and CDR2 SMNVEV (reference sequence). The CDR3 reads CASTGLGPGLATYSEQFF. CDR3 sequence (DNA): TGTGCCAGCACAGGTCTCGGGCCGGGACTAGCGACTTACAGTGAGCAGTTCTTC.

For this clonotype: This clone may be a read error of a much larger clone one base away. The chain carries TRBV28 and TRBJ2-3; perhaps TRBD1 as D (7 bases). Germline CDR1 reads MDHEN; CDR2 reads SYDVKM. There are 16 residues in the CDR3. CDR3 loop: CASSSLPSAGTDKQYF. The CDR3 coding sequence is TGTGCCAGCAGTTCCCTCCCTAGCGCGGGGACAGATAAGCAGTATTTT.

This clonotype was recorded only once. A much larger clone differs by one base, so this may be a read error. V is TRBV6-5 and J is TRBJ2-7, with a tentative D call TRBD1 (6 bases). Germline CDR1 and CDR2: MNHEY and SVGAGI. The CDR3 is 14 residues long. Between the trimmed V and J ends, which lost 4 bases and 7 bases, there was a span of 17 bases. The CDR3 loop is CASSSLQGYNEQYF. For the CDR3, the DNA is TGTGCCAGCAGTTCCCTACAGGGATACAATGAGCAGTACTTC.

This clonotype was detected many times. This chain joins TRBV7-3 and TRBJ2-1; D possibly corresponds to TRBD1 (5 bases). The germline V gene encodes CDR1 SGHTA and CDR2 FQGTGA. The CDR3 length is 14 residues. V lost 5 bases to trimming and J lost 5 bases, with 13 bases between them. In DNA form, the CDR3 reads TGTGCCAGCAGCCCTGGGGCCACTAACAATGAGCAGTTCTTC. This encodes CASSPGATNNEQFF.

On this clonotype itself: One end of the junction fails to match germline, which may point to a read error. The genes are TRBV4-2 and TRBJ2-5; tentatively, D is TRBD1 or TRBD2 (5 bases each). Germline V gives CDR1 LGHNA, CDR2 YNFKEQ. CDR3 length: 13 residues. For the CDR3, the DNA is TGTGCCAGCAGCTTAGAGTCGAGGGGATCATTGCGCTTC. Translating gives CASSLESRGSLRF.

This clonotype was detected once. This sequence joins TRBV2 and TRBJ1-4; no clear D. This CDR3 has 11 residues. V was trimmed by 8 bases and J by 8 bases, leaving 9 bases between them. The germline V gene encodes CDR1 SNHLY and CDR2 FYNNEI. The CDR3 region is CASSPREKLFF. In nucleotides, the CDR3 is TGTGCCAGCTCACCTCGGGAAAAACTGTTTTTT. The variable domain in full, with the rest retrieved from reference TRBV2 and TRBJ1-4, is EPEVTQTPSHQVTQMGQEVILRCVPISNHLYFYWYRQILGQKVEFLVSFYNNEISEKSEIFDDQFSVERPDGSNFTLKIRSTKLEDSAMYFCASSPREKLFFGSGTQLSVL.

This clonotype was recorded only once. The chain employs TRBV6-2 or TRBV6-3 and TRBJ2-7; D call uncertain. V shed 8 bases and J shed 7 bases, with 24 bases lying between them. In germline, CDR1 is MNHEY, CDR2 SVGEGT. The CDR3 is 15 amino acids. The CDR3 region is CASEDGFRSCNEQYF. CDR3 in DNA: TGTGCCAGCGAAGATGGATTTCGCTCCTGCAATGAGCAGTACTTC.

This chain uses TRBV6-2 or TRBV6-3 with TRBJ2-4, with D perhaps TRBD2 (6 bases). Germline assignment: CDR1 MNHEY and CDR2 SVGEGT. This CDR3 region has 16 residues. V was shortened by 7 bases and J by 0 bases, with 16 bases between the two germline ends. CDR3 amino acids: CASTNGGSLAKNIQYF. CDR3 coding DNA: TGTGCCAGCACCAACGGAGGGTCTTTAGCCAAAAACATTCAGTACTTC.

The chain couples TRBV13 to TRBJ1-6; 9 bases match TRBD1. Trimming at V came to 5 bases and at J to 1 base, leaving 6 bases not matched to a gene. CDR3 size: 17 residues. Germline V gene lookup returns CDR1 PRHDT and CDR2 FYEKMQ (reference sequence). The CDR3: CASSGTGGASYNSPLHF. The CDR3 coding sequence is TGTGCCAGCAGCGGAACAGGGGGCGCTTCCTATAATTCACCCCTCCACTTT.

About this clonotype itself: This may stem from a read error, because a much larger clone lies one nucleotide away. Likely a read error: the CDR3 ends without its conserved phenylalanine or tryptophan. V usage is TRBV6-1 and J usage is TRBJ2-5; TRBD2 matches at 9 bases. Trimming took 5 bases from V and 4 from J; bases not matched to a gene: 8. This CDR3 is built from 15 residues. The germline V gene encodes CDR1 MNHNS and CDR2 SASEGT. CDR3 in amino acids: CASSTTSGPVETQYL. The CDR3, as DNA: TGTGCCAGCAGTACTACTAGCGGGCCGGTAGAGACCCAGTACCTC.